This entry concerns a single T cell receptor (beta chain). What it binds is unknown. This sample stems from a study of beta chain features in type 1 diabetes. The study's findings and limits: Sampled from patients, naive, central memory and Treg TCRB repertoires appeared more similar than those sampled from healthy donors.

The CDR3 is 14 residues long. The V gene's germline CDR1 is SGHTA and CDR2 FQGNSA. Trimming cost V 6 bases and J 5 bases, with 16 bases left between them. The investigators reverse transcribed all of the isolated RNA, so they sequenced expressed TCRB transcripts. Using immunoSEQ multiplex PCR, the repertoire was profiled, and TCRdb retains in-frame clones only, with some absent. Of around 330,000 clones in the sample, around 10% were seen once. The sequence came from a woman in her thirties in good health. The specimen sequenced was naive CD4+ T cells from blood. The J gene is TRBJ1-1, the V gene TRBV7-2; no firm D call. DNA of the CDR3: TGTGCCAGCAGGCCGCCGGGAGTGGGAACTGAAGCTTTCTTT. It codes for CASRPPGVGTEAFF.